Listed below are T cell receptor beta chains from one sample, sequenced in a study of blood T cell repertoires in COVID-19. Generated by immunoSEQ multiplex PCR, the TCRdb table keeps only in-frame clones and is missing some. The sample holds around 110,000 clones, over 65% seen once. Input material: peripheral blood. The receptors here all came from a man aged 25 to 45 with acute or convalescent COVID-19. The CDR3 runs from the conserved cysteine through the conserved F or W. Each record gives: CDR3 length, D gene, clone size, J gene, V gene, CDR3 protein, CDR3 DNA. A D gene is named only where the DNA matches it firmly. Size tells how often a clone was seen (once, few, many) or the class of an expanded clone, and some rows leave it out.

len: 16; d_gene: TRBD1; abundance: -; j_gene: TRBJ1-6; v_gene: TRBV11-3; CDR3aa: CASSTLDRCGNSPLHF; CDR3nt: TGTGCCAGCAGCACCTTGGACAGGTGTGGGAATTCACCCCTCCACTTT
len: 14; d_gene: -; abundance: few; j_gene: TRBJ1-2; v_gene: TRBV6-2/TRBV6-3; CDR3aa: CASSYSTGGLGYTF; CDR3nt: TGTGCCAGCAGTTACTCGACGGGGGGCCTTGGCTACACCTTC
len: 15; d_gene: -; abundance: -; j_gene: TRBJ1-4; v_gene: TRBV27; CDR3aa: CASSLRQVDQEKLFF; CDR3nt: TGTGCCAGCAGTTTGAGACAGGTAGACCAGGAAAAACTGTTTTTT
len: 16; d_gene: -; abundance: few; j_gene: TRBJ1-5; v_gene: TRBV10-3; CDR3aa: CAISTAFRGEDQPQHF; CDR3nt: TGTGCCATCAGTACAGCCTTTCGGGGGGAGGATCAGCCCCAGCATTTT
len: 15; d_gene: TRBD1; abundance: -; j_gene: TRBJ2-7; v_gene: TRBV6-5; CDR3aa: CASSYLAGGSYEQYF; CDR3nt: TGTGCCAGCAGTTACTTGGCAGGGGGCTCCTACGAGCAGTACTTC
len: 14; d_gene: -; abundance: -; j_gene: TRBJ2-2; v_gene: TRBV19; CDR3aa: CASSTGQNTGELFF; CDR3nt: TGTGCCAGTAGTACGGGACAGAACACCGGGGAGCTGTTTTTT
len: 17; d_gene: TRBD2; abundance: -; j_gene: TRBJ2-5; v_gene: TRBV4-1; CDR3aa: CASSQVGGGRGRETQYF; CDR3nt: TGCGCCAGCAGCCAAGTAGGCGGGGGGCGAGGGAGGGAGACCCAGTACTTC
len: 15; d_gene: TRBD1; abundance: -; j_gene: TRBJ1-5; v_gene: TRBV6-5; CDR3aa: CASKTRDRGNQPQHF; CDR3nt: TGTGCCAGCAAAACCCGGGACAGGGGTAATCAGCCCCAGCATTTT
len: 16; d_gene: -; abundance: -; j_gene: TRBJ2-7; v_gene: TRBV29-1; CDR3aa: CSVKEGTDAGRGEQYF; CDR3nt: TGCAGCGTTAAGGAGGGAACGGACGCGGGTCGCGGCGAGCAGTACTTC
len: 14; d_gene: TRBD1; abundance: -; j_gene: TRBJ1-2; v_gene: TRBV6-5; CDR3aa: CASNEGQTNYGYTF; CDR3nt: TGTGCCAGCAACGAGGGACAGACTAACTATGGCTACACCTTC
len: 15; d_gene: TRBD1; abundance: -; j_gene: TRBJ1-2; v_gene: TRBV4-3; CDR3aa: CASSQDIQGAGGYTF; CDR3nt: TGCGCCAGCAGCCAAGACATACAGGGGGCGGGTGGCTACACCTTC
len: 17; d_gene: TRBD1; abundance: -; j_gene: TRBJ1-2; v_gene: TRBV27; CDR3aa: CASGTSGTGLRNYGYTF; CDR3nt: TGTGCCAGCGGAACCTCCGGGACAGGCCTTAGAAACTATGGCTACACCTTC
len: 14; d_gene: -; abundance: -; j_gene: TRBJ2-2; v_gene: TRBV13; CDR3aa: CASSEGANTGELFF; CDR3nt: TGTGCCAGCAGCGAGGGGGCGAACACCGGGGAGCTGTTTTTT
len: 17; d_gene: TRBD2; abundance: few; j_gene: TRBJ2-1; v_gene: TRBV7-9; CDR3aa: CASSLPPSGRAYNEQFF; CDR3nt: TGTGCCAGCAGCTTACCCCCTAGCGGGAGGGCTTACAATGAGCAGTTCTTC
len: 13; d_gene: -; abundance: -; j_gene: TRBJ1-1; v_gene: TRBV12-3/TRBV12-4; CDR3aa: CASSLAENTEAFF; CDR3nt: TGTGCCAGCAGTTTGGCAGAGAACACTGAAGCTTTCTTT
len: 18; d_gene: -; abundance: -; j_gene: TRBJ1-5; v_gene: TRBV21-1; CDR3aa: CASSTVLRDTYSNQPQHF; CDR3nt: TGTGCCAGCAGCACGGTATTGAGGGACACCTATAGCAATCAGCCCCAGCATTTT
len: 12; d_gene: -; abundance: -; j_gene: TRBJ1-1; v_gene: TRBV27; CDR3aa: CASSSVASGAFF; CDR3nt: TGTGCCAGCAGTTCGGTCGCCTCCGGGGCTTTCTTT
len: 15; d_gene: TRBD1; abundance: once; j_gene: TRBJ2-1; v_gene: TRBV27; CDR3aa: CASSSPGGSYNEQFF; CDR3nt: TGTGCCAGCAGTTCGCCAGGGGGCTCCTACAATGAGCAGTTCTTC
len: 14; d_gene: -; abundance: once; j_gene: TRBJ2-3; v_gene: TRBV9; CDR3aa: CASSVASWTDTQYF; CDR3nt: TGTGCCAGCAGCGTAGCTAGTTGGACAGATACGCAGTATTTT
len: 15; d_gene: -; abundance: -; j_gene: TRBJ1-2; v_gene: TRBV3-1/TRBV3-2; CDR3aa: CASSQPLTGRYGYTF; CDR3nt: TGTGCCAGCAGCCAACCCTTGACAGGCCGCTATGGCTACACCTTC
len: 15; d_gene: -; abundance: -; j_gene: TRBJ2-1; v_gene: TRBV7-2; CDR3aa: CASSLAGPSYNEQFF; CDR3nt: TGTGCCAGCAGCTTAGCGGGGCCTTCCTACAATGAGCAGTTCTTC
len: 11; d_gene: -; abundance: -; j_gene: TRBJ1-1; v_gene: TRBV20-1; CDR3aa: CSALDNPEAFF; CDR3nt: TGCAGTGCTTTAGACAATCCTGAAGCTTTCTTT
len: 16; d_gene: -; abundance: -; j_gene: TRBJ1-2; v_gene: TRBV9; CDR3aa: CASSVGLGRAEDGYTF; CDR3nt: TGTGCCAGCAGCGTAGGTCTCGGACGGGCGGAGGATGGCTACACCTTC
len: 13; d_gene: -; abundance: -; j_gene: TRBJ2-1; v_gene: TRBV5-4; CDR3aa: CASGVNSYNEQFF; CDR3nt: TGTGCCAGCGGAGTAAACTCCTACAATGAGCAGTTCTTC
len: 14; d_gene: TRBD1; abundance: -; j_gene: TRBJ1-3; v_gene: TRBV7-2; CDR3aa: CASSLGTVGNTIYF; CDR3nt: TGTGCCAGCAGCCTAGGGACAGTTGGAAACACCATATATTTT
len: 18; d_gene: TRBD1; abundance: -; j_gene: TRBJ1-3; v_gene: TRBV19; CDR3aa: CASNLIEGDSRGGNTIYF; CDR3nt: TGTGCCAGTAACCTTATAGAGGGGGACAGCCGAGGAGGAAACACCATATATTTT
len: 14; d_gene: -; abundance: -; j_gene: TRBJ1-1; v_gene: TRBV18; CDR3aa: CASSPTGQNTEAFF; CDR3nt: TGTGCCAGCTCACCGACAGGCCAGAACACTGAAGCTTTCTTT
len: 17; d_gene: TRBD2; abundance: -; j_gene: TRBJ2-1; v_gene: TRBV10-3; CDR3aa: CAIRTTSGRGTYNEQFF; CDR3nt: TGTGCCATCAGAACCACTAGCGGGAGAGGGACCTACAATGAGCAGTTCTTC
len: 14; d_gene: TRBD2; abundance: -; j_gene: TRBJ2-5; v_gene: TRBV7-9; CDR3aa: CASRSGGPWETQYF; CDR3nt: TGTGCCAGCAGATCGGGGGGGCCTTGGGAGACCCAGTACTTC
len: 12; d_gene: -; abundance: -; j_gene: TRBJ2-1; v_gene: TRBV7-8; CDR3aa: CASSLDRVWQFF; CDR3nt: TGTGCCAGCAGCTTAGATCGAGTCTGGCAGTTCTTC
len: 12; d_gene: -; abundance: few; j_gene: TRBJ1-4; v_gene: TRBV6-5; CDR3aa: CASRDRNEKLFF; CDR3nt: TGTGCCAGCAGGGACAGAAATGAAAAACTGTTTTTT
len: 13; d_gene: TRBD1; abundance: -; j_gene: TRBJ2-7; v_gene: TRBV27; CDR3aa: CASSPGTAYEQYF; CDR3nt: TGTGCCAGCAGTCCGGGGACAGCCTACGAGCAGTACTTC
len: 19; d_gene: TRBD1; abundance: -; j_gene: TRBJ2-2; v_gene: TRBV24-1; CDR3aa: CATSGTGGPTPANTGELFF; CDR3nt: TGTGCCACCAGTGGGACAGGGGGCCCCACCCCGGCGAACACCGGGGAGCTGTTTTTT
len: 16; d_gene: TRBD1; abundance: -; j_gene: TRBJ1-1; v_gene: TRBV5-1; CDR3aa: CASSLTSGTGGMGAFF; CDR3nt: TGCGCCAGCAGCTTGACGTCCGGGACAGGGGGCATGGGCGCTTTCTTT
len: 15; d_gene: TRBD2; abundance: -; j_gene: TRBJ2-5; v_gene: TRBV5-5; CDR3aa: CASSPGLAGGETQYF; CDR3nt: TGTGCCAGCAGCCCGGGACTAGCGGGGGGAGAGACCCAGTACTTC
len: 14; d_gene: -; abundance: -; j_gene: TRBJ1-2; v_gene: TRBV27; CDR3aa: CASRPLDKTYGYTF; CDR3nt: TGTGCCAGCAGACCACTCGACAAAACCTATGGCTACACCTTC
len: 14; d_gene: TRBD1; abundance: -; j_gene: TRBJ1-5; v_gene: TRBV7-8; CDR3aa: CASSTQGSDQPQHF; CDR3nt: TGTGCCAGCAGCACACAGGGGTCTGACCAGCCCCAGCATTTT
len: 13; d_gene: -; abundance: few; j_gene: TRBJ2-2; v_gene: TRBV29-1; CDR3aa: CSGQGSNTGELFF; CDR3nt: TGCAGCGGTCAGGGGTCGAACACCGGGGAGCTGTTTTTT
len: 18; d_gene: -; abundance: -; j_gene: TRBJ2-6; v_gene: TRBV6-6; CDR3aa: CASSPFGADPSGANVLTF; CDR3nt: TGTGCCAGCAGTCCTTTTGGGGCGGACCCCTCTGGGGCCAACGTCCTGACTTTC
len: 16; d_gene: TRBD1; abundance: -; j_gene: TRBJ2-2; v_gene: TRBV27; CDR3aa: CASRTDDRGRFGELFF; CDR3nt: TGTGCCAGCAGGACAGACGACAGGGGGCGTTTCGGGGAGCTGTTTTTT
len: 13; d_gene: -; abundance: -; j_gene: TRBJ1-5; v_gene: TRBV6-6; CDR3aa: CASSYEQNQPQHF; CDR3nt: TGTGCCAGCAGTTACGAACAGAATCAGCCCCAGCATTTT
len: 16; d_gene: -; abundance: -; j_gene: TRBJ1-6; v_gene: TRBV27; CDR3aa: CASTTPGRGGNSPLHF; CDR3nt: TGTGCCAGCACCACTCCAGGTAGGGGGGGCAATTCACCCCTCCACTTT